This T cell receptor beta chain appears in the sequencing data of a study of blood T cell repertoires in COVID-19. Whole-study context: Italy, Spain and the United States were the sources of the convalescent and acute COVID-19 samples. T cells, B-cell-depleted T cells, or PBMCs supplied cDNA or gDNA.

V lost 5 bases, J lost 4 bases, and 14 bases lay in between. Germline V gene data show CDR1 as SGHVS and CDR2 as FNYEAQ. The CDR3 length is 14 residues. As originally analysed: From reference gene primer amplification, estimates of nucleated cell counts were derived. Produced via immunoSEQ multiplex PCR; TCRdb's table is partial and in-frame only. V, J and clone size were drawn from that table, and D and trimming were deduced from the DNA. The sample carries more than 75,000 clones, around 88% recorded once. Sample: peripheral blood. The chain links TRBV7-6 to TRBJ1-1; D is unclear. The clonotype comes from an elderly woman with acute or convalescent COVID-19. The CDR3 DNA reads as TGTGCCAGCAGCCCCCGGGTCCTGGGCACTGAAGCTTTCTTT. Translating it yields CASSPRVLGTEAFF.